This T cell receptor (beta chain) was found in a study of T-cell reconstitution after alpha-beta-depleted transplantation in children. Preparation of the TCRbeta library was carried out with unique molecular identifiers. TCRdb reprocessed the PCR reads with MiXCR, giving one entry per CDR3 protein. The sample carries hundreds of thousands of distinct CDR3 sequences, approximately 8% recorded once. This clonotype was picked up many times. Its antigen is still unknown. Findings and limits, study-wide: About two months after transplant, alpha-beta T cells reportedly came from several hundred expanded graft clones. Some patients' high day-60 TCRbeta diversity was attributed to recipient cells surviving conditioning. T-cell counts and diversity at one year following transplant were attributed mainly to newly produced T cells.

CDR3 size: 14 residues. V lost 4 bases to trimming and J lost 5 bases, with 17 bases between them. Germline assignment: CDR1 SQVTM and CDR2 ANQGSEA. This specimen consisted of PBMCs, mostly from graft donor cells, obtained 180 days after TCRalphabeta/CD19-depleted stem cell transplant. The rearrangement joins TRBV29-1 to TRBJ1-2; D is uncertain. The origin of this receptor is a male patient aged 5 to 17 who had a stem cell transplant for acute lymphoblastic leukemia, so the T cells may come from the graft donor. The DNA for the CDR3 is TGCAGCGTTGGGCCCCGTCAGAACCTTTATGGCTACACCTTC. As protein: CSVGPRQNLYGYTF.